The T cell receptor beta chain under discussion was sequenced for a study of T cell changes during pregnancy in multiple sclerosis. Germline V gives CDR1 WNHNN, CDR2 SYGVQD (reference sequence). CDR3 length: 9 amino acids. V lost 11 bases and J 3 bases, leaving 3 bases between the germline ends. Using immunoSEQ multiplex PCR, the repertoire was profiled, and TCRdb retains in-frame clones only, with some absent. This table holds about 100,000 clones, more than 85% found once. This clone was picked up one time. This clonotype was obtained from a female donor with multiple sclerosis, enrolled in a pregnancy study. The chain couples TRBV10-1 to TRBJ2-3, with D unresolved. The specimen comprised peripheral blood, sampled in the second trimester of pregnancy. The CDR3 DNA sequence: TGCGCCCATACAGATACGCAGTATTTT. Amino acid sequence: CAHTDTQYF.